The 19 T cell receptor beta chains below were found in one sample sequenced in a study of Ad26.COV2.S vaccination and SARS-CoV-2 variants. The table came from immunoSEQ multiplex PCR; TCRdb's copy has only in-frame clones and leaves some out. Of approximately 350,000 clones detected, about 80% appear once; the ten largest clones hold about 7.4%. As for treatment: around 19 received Ad26.COV2.S at low or high dose, single or two shots; about 5 received placebo; per-sample allocation not given. Samples analyzed were those drawn on day 63 after the first vaccine or placebo injection. The sample in question was peripheral blood, obtained in a trial of Ad26.COV2.S vaccine versus placebo. These TCRs come from a person aged 18-60 years who received the Ad26.COV2.S COVID-19 vaccine or a placebo.

V usage is TRBV7-9 and J usage is TRBJ2-1; 9 positions match TRBD2. Germline CDR1 SEHNR, CDR2 FQNEAQ (reference sequence). This CDR3 contains 15 residues. J lost 7 bases, V lost 1 base, and 5 bases had no gene match. The CDR3 here is CASSLGREGQNEQFF. CDR3 sequence (DNA): TGTGCCAGCAGCTTAGGGCGGGAGGGCCAGAATGAGCAGTTCTTC.

J is TRBJ2-2 and V is TRBV9; no reliable D call. Trimming removed 0 bases from V and 7 bases from J, with 4 bases in between. The CDR3 is 12 residues long. CDR1 is SGDLS and CDR2 is YYNGEE in the germline V gene. The CDR3 nucleotides are TGTGCCAGCAGCGTAGGCGGCGGGGAGCTGTTTTTT. Translated, it gives CASSVGGGELFF. The whole variable domain, filled in from reference TRBV9 and TRBJ2-2, reads DSGVTQTPKHLITATGQRVTLRCSPRSGDLSVYWYQQSLDQGLQFLIQYYNGEERAKGNILERFSAQQFPDLHSELNLSSLELGDSALYFCASSVGGGELFFGEGSRLTVL.

The rearrangement links TRBV19 to TRBJ1-1; the D is unclear. CDR1 LNHDA and CDR2 SQIVND come from the germline V gene (reference sequence). V was pared by 4 bases and J by 6 bases, with 18 bases between. The CDR3 extends over 15 amino acids. CDR3 protein: CASSSRQAGKPEAFF. The CDR3 coding sequence is TGTGCCAGTAGTAGCCGTCAGGCGGGTAAGCCTGAAGCTTTCTTT.

The V and J genes are TRBV5-6 and TRBJ2-4; no clear D. This CDR3 spans 15 amino acids. CDR1 SGHDT and CDR2 YYEEEE come from the germline V gene. The germline V and J ends were trimmed by 1 base and 0 bases, with 8 bases remaining between them. The CDR3 region has the DNA TGTGCCAGCAGCTTGTTCGGGTTAGCCAAAAACATTCAGTACTTC. It codes for CASSLFGLAKNIQYF.

This clone was seen a handful of times. CDR3 in DNA: TGTGCCAGCAGTTACAGCCTATCGATGAACACTGAAGCTTTCTTT. Its translation is CASSYSLSMNTEAFF. V is TRBV6-5 and J is TRBJ1-1; no reliable D call. Germline V gene sequence: CDR1 MNHEY, CDR2 SVGAGI. V lost 2 bases and J 0 bases, leaving 10 bases between the germline ends. There are 15 residues in the CDR3.

The genes are TRBV7-2 and TRBJ2-1, with 10 positions matching TRBD2. CDR3 length: 17 residues. The ends lost 5 bases at V and 10 bases at J; junction bases unmatched: 17. Germline loops: CDR1 SGHTA, CDR2 FQGNSA. The CDR3 DNA sequence: TGTGCCAGCAGCCCCCAGAGCGGGGGGGCCACAAGTGGAGAGCAGTTCTTC. Translated: CASSPQSGGATSGEQFF.

As concerns this clone: Other DNA sequences in this sample translate to the same CDR3. The rearrangement uses TRBV3-1 (or the pseudogene TRBV3-2) and TRBJ2-7, with D hard to call. In germline, CDR1 is LGHDT, CDR2 YNNKEL (reference sequence). With 2 bases removed from V and 4 bases from J, the gap between germline ends came to 3 bases. The length of the CDR3 is 11 residues. DNA of the CDR3: TGTGCCAGCAGCCAAAAATACGAGCAGTACTTC. Amino acid sequence: CASSQKYEQYF.

V is TRBV27 and J is TRBJ2-3, with D maybe TRBD2 (7 bases). The V end lost 3 bases, the J end lost 7 bases, and 17 bases lay between the germline ends. Germline CDR1 is MNHEY and CDR2 is SMNVEV (reference sequence). The CDR3 is made up of 15 amino acids. CDR3 DNA sequence: TGTGCCAGCAGTTTCTCTCTGGGGCGGGGGCATACGCAGTATTTT. Translated: CASSFSLGRGHTQYF.

This chain uses TRBV18 with TRBJ2-2; D call uncertain. Germline values: CDR1 KGHSH, CDR2 LQKENI. The V gene lost 1 base and the J gene lost 0 bases, with 12 bases spanning the gap. The CDR3 contains 17 residues. The CDR3 here is CASSPRRDGANTGELFF. CDR3 nucleotide sequence: TGTGCCAGCTCACCACGAAGAGACGGCGCGAACACCGGGGAGCTGTTTTTT.

The genes are TRBV5-1 and TRBJ1-4; the D gene is possibly TRBD1 (6 bases). CDR3 length equals 12 residues. V shed 4 bases and J shed 8 bases, with 9 bases lying between them. Germline V gene data show CDR1 as SGHRS and CDR2 as YFSETQ. CDR3 in amino acids: CASSTDREKLFF. The CDR3 nucleotides read TGCGCCAGCAGCACAGACAGGGAAAAACTGTTTTTT.

This chain uses TRBV20-1 with TRBJ2-7; D perhaps matches TRBD1 (5 bases). V was pared by 7 bases and J by 2 bases, with 9 bases between. This CDR3 is 11 amino acids long. The germline V gene encodes CDR1 DFQATT and CDR2 SNEGSKA (reference sequence). DNA for the CDR3: TGCAGTGTGACAGCAGCCTACGAGCAGTACTTC. This gives the protein CSVTAAYEQYF.

The chain combines TRBV6-5 with TRBJ1-4, with no clear D. This CDR3 region has 16 residues. V was pared by 0 bases and J by 7 bases, with 15 bases between. The germline V gene encodes CDR1 MNHEY and CDR2 SVGAGI. CDR3 nucleotide sequence: TGTGCCAGCAGTTACTCCTTAGCCTCAAGGATTGAAAAACTGTTTTTT. It translates to CASSYSLASRIEKLFF.

CDR3 coding DNA: TGCGCCAGCAGCAGGCGGGGGGGCTCGAATGAGCAGTTCTTC. It codes for CASSRRGGSNEQFF. This sequence joins TRBV5-1 and TRBJ2-1; TRBD2 matches at 9 bases. Per the germline V gene, CDR1 is SGHRS and CDR2 is YFSETQ. This CDR3 spans 14 amino acids. Unmatched junction bases numbered 6, after V lost 4 bases and J lost 7 bases.

The chain is built from TRBV6-6 and TRBJ1-2; the D gene is possibly TRBD1 (6 bases). V was pared by 4 bases and J by 6 bases, with 9 bases between. CDR3 length equals 12 residues. CDR1 and CDR2 (germline): MNHNY, SVGAGI (reference sequence). The CDR3 DNA follows: TGTGCCAGCAGTTTCCGGACAGATGGCTACACCTTC. Amino acid sequence: CASSFRTDGYTF.

This chain connects TRBV12-5 to TRBJ1-1, with D hard to call. CDR1 is LGHNT and CDR2 is FRNRAP in the germline V gene. This CDR3 has 10 amino acids. The germline V and J ends were trimmed by 4 bases and 7 bases, with 4 bases remaining between them. CDR3 in amino acids: CASGYREAFF. The CDR3 nucleotides read TGTGCTAGTGGTTACCGTGAAGCTTTCTTT.

V is TRBV5-1 and J is TRBJ1-4; D is uncertain. V lost 0 bases to trimming and J lost 3 bases, with 6 bases between them. CDR1 SGHRS and CDR2 YFSETQ come from the germline V gene. The CDR3 contains 14 residues. CDR3 region: CASSLVAANEKLFF. CDR3 nucleotides: TGCGCCAGCAGCTTGGTCGCTGCTAATGAAAAACTGTTTTTT.

This chain joins TRBV6-6 and TRBJ1-1; maybe TRBD1 (6 bases). The germline CDR1 and CDR2 sequences are MNHNY and SVGAGI (reference sequence). This CDR3 has 16 amino acids. Trimming pared 9 bases from V and 2 bases from J, leaving 22 bases between. The chain's CDR3 is CAREIFPGHLNTEAFF. The CDR3 DNA is TGTGCCAGAGAAATCTTTCCGGGACACCTTAACACTGAAGCTTTCTTT.

V gene TRBV5-1 combines with J gene TRBJ2-3; 8 nucleotides match TRBD2. V dropped 4 bases and J dropped 5; count of bases not matched to a gene: 9. Germline assignment: CDR1 SGHRS and CDR2 YFSETQ. The CDR3 is 15 residues long. The DNA of the CDR3 is TGCGCCAGCAGCGACACAGCGGGAGTAGGAGATACGCAGTATTTT. It translates to CASSDTAGVGDTQYF.

This clone was seen a few times. This chain joins TRBV9 and TRBJ1-1; D is unclear. The CDR3 has 13 residues. Per germline, CDR1 SGDLS and CDR2 YYNGEE. The V end was cut by 6 bases, the J end by 3 bases, with 12 bases between. DNA for the CDR3: TGTGCCAGCAAGCGACCCGTGGACACTGAAGCTTTCTTT. As protein: CASKRPVDTEAFF. Together with reference TRBV9 and TRBJ1-1, the CDR3 gives the full variable domain: DSGVTQTPKHLITATGQRVTLRCSPRSGDLSVYWYQQSLDQGLQFLIQYYNGEERAKGNILERFSAQQFPDLHSELNLSSLELGDSALYFCASKRPVDTEAFFGQGTRLTVV.